This entry features one TCR beta chain sequence. This receptor's antigen is unknown. One base away there is no much larger clone; base qualities are not given. This specimen comes from a study of OX40 agonist ivuxolimab in advanced cancers. As for the study more broadly: Ivuxolimab, which targeted the costimulatory receptor OX40 (CD134), was an agonistic, fully human IgG2 monoclonal antibody. Of the 52 patients in dose escalation, about 20 had hepatocellular carcinoma, around 15 had melanoma, 9 had renal cell carcinoma and 9 had head and neck cancer. Intravenous ivuxolimab was administered to patients every 2 weeks at six dose levels: 0.01, 0.1, 0.3, 1.5, 3 and 10 mg/kg. The purpose of peripheral TCRbeta sequencing was to test whether ivuxolimab changed TCR sequence diversity and led to clonal T-cell expansion. Prior anti-PD-1, anti-PD-L1 or anti-CTLA-4 therapy was permitted, and 40% of dose-escalation patients had received checkpoint inhibitors. The dose-escalation cohort was almost 85% male with a mean age of approximately 60 years, ranging from roughly 20 to 80. Partial responses were achieved by three dose-escalation patients, of whom one had hepatocellular carcinoma and two had cutaneous melanoma. The paper covers the monotherapy dose-escalation part of the phase I ivuxolimab trial, which included N ≈ 52 patients.

Overall study outcomes, separate from this receptor: Antigen specificity was not determined for the clonally expanded peripheral T cells. After ivuxolimab, CD8+ T cells had more expanded clones than CD4+ T cells on average. Low levels of normalized T-cell clonal expansion were also seen in some patients who did not respond. In the 0.1-3.0 mg/kg groups, partial responders were among the patients with the lowest normalized peripheral clonal expansion, particularly in CD8+ T cells. Clonal expansion of both CD4+ and CD8+ blood T cells was observed from baseline to week 6 at doses 0.1 to 3.0 mg/kg.

The trial excluded patients who had a history of autoimmune disease or were on systemic immunosuppression. Peripheral blood for TCR sequencing was collected from all dose cohorts at baseline, on cycle 4 day 1, and on cycle 7 day 1. Samples came from an open-label, multicenter, first-in-human phase I dose-escalation trial of ivuxolimab. Adults with locally advanced or metastatic melanoma, renal cell, hepatocellular, or head and neck squamous cell carcinoma were enrolled in the trial. CD4+ and CD8+ T cells were sorted separately from peripheral blood before TCR sequencing. To sequence the TCRbeta CDR3 region, genomic DNA was isolated from the sorted cells. The immunoSEQ Assay was used for sequencing of TCRbeta CDR3 regions. Here the immuneACCESS table is served through TCRdb, limited to in-frame sequences with V and J called. Missing clones are a known gap in these copies; in checked studies unresolved V genes cover under half, and the rest lacks a known reason. This sample comprises about 140,000 clones, less than 95% of them detected only once. Roughly 1.1% of the sample is taken by the ten largest.

The CDR3 starts with the cysteine, ends with the phenylalanine, and has 12 residues. Only CDR3 DNA is held: 36 bases, read in frame from base 1. CDR1 is given as LNHDA and CDR2 as SQIVND, both from the germline V gene (reference sequence). V is cut by 0 bases and J by 8 bases, and the space between the germline ends is 7 bases. This sequence originates from an adult with an advanced solid tumor such as melanoma, head and neck, liver or kidney cancer. The sample consisted of CD4+ or CD8+ T cells sorted from blood, taken in a trial of the OX40 agonist ivuxolimab. Here the chain combines TRBV19 and TRBJ1-1; no D gene can be assigned with confidence. The CDR3 corresponds to CASSIDTREAFF. The nucleotide sequence is given as TGTGCCAGTAGTATAGACACCCGGGAAGCTTTCTTT. Extended through the reference TRBV19 and TRBJ1-1 proteins, this CDR3 yields the full variable domain: DGGITQSPKYLFRKEGQNVTLSCEQNLNHDAMYWYRQDPGQGLRLIYYSQIVNDFQKGDIAEGYSVSREKKESFPLTVTSAQKNPTAFYLCASSIDTREAFFGQGTRLTVV.